A single T cell receptor beta chain is shown here with its context. Participants spanned ages about 18 to 100 years and resided in 24 US areas. This entry belongs to a study of blood T cell repertoires in COVID-19. As for the study in general: PBMCs, B-cell-depleted T cells, or T cells provided the cDNA or gDNA that made up the material.

CDR1 is SEHNR and CDR2 is FQNEAQ in the germline V gene (reference sequence). This CDR3 contains 14 residues. V was clipped by 3 bases and J by 6 bases, with 14 bases between them. The data were produced by immunoSEQ multiplex PCR, yet TCRdb's version contains in-frame clones alone and is incomplete. The repertoire has about 130,000 clones, roughly 80% of them found once; the top ten carry under 9.5%. This sequence originates from a man between 50 and 59 years old who had recovered from COVID-19. The chain has TRBV7-9 and TRBJ1-1; tentative D call: TRBD1 (5 bases). Sample: PBMCs or T cells enriched from blood (not recorded which). In nucleotides, the CDR3 is TGTGCCAGCAGCTTTGGTGAGGGGAGGGCTGAAGCTTTCTTT. Translation gives CASSFGEGRAEAFF.